This TCR beta chain was documented in a study of blood T cells in healthy people across ages. The authors ran a second PCR of roughly 7 to 11 cycles using a sample-barcoded 5' primer and a J-beta primer mix. A single record per CDR3 protein comes from TCRdb applying MiXCR to the 5' RACE reads. The repertoire holds hundreds of thousands of distinct CDR3 sequences, with 55% to 75% as singletons. The CDR3 is 16 amino acids. Germline V CDR1 and CDR2: SGHTA, FQGTGA. The sequence was collected from a man aged 30 to 39 in good health. This chain links TRBV7-3 with TRBJ2-4; a weak D match, TRBD2 (5 bases). The DNA end is more similar to TRBJ2-7, so the J call may be wrong. What was sequenced was blood. The CDR3 DNA sequence: TGTGCCAGCAGCTGCCCCGATTGCCCTGAGGGAGACGAGCAGTACTTC. Translating gives CASSCPDCPEGDEQYF.